What follows is one T cell receptor beta chain and its context. These data come from a study of human T cells and chemical hapten exposure. TCRdb recomputed calls from the RACE reads with MiXCR, one row per CDR3 protein. The sample lists about 110,000 distinct CDR3 sequences, nearly 35% occurring once. Time point of the sample: patch test 3, about 24 weeks after DPC sensitization. Treatment indicated: therapeutic diphenylcyclopropenone sensitization with weekly scalp DPC. The donor pool consisted of alopecia patients aged 18 to 70 years, considered suitable for DPC. The junction had 11 bases not matched to a gene; V was cut back by 5 bases and J by 9 bases. Looked up from germline, CDR1 is SQVTM and CDR2 is ANQGSEA. This CDR3 comprises 14 residues.

The source is a man aged 40-49 years with alopecia areata. Some clones in this sample may be carry-over from other donors' samples. This chain uses TRBV29-1 with TRBJ2-1; 9 nucleotides align to TRBD2. The sample in question was whole blood, obtained in connection with sensitization to the hapten diphenylcyclopropenone (DPC). Written as DNA, the CDR3 is TGCAGCGTTCAGGGCGGGAGGGCCTCGTCTGAGCAGTTCTTC. Encoded protein: CSVQGGRASSEQFF.